This TCR beta chain was captured in a study of Ad26.COV2.S vaccination and SARS-CoV-2 variants. Germline V CDR1 and CDR2: SGHRS, YFSETQ. CDR3 length: 14 residues. The V end was cut by 4 bases, the J end by 0 bases, with 10 bases between. Clones were read by immunoSEQ multiplex PCR, and TCRdb kept only the in-frame ones, dropping some. The repertoire holds about 280,000 clones, with around 87% as singletons. Documented treatment: approximately 18 received Ad26.COV2.S at low or high dose, single or two shots; 5 received placebo; per-sample allocation not given. Specimens were obtained on day 63 following the first vaccine or placebo injection.

The sample in question was peripheral blood, obtained in a trial of Ad26.COV2.S vaccine versus placebo. The chain is built from TRBV5-1 and TRBJ2-5; D uncertain. The receptor's source is a person aged 18-60 years who received the Ad26.COV2.S COVID-19 vaccine or a placebo. DNA for the CDR3: TGCGCCAGCAGCAAGGACGGGTACCAAGAGACCCAGTACTTC. Translating gives CASSKDGYQETQYF.